The entry below gives a single T cell receptor (beta chain) sequence along with its context. Data came from immunoSEQ multiplex PCR; TCRdb stores just in-frame clones and leaves some out. This sample has approximately 2,300,000 clones; approximately 90% occur once, and the top ten carry about 0.36%. The germline V gene has CDR1 MNHEY and CDR2 SMNVEV (reference sequence). The CDR3 sequence is 15 residues long. With 6 bases clipped from V and 1 base from J, the junction kept 4 bases outside the gene matches. The data stem from a study of shared clonotypes between healthy human individuals. The V and J genes are TRBV27 and TRBJ1-5, with 9 nucleotides matching TRBD1. The sample taken for sequencing was naive CD4+ T cells from PBMCs. Subset specified: CD45RA+ positively selected. The receptor's source is a young man in good health. Some clones in this sample may be carry-over from other donors' samples. The CDR3 nucleotides are TGTGCCAGCAGCGGGACAGGGATAAGCAATCAGCCCCAGCATTTT. It yields the protein CASSGTGISNQPQHF.